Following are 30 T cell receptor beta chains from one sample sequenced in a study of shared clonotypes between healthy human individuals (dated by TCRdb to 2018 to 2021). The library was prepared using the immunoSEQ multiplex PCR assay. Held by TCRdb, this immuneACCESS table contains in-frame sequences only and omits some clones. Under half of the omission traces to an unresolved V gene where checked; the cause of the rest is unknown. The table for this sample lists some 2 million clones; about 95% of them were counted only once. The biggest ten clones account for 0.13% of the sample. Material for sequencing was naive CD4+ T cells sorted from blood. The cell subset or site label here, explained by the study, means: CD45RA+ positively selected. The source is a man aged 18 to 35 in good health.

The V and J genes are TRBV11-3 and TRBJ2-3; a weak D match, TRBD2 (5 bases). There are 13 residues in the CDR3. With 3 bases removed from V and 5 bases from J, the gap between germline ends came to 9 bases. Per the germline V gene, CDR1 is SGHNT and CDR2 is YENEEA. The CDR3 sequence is CASSFRSGDTQYF. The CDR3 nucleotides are TGTGCCAGCAGCTTTCGGAGCGGAGATACGCAGTATTTT.

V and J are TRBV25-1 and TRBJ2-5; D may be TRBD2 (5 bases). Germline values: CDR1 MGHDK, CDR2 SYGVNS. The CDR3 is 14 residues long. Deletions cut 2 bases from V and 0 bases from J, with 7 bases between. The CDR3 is CASSERRDQETQYF. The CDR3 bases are TGTGCCAGCAGTGAACGGCGGGACCAAGAGACCCAGTACTTC.

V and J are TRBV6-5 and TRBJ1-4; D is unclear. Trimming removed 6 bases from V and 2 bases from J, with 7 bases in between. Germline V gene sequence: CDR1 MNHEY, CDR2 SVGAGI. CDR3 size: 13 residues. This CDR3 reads CASRVGTNEKLFF. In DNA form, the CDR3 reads TGTGCCAGCAGAGTCGGGACTAATGAAAAACTGTTTTTT.

The CDR3 DNA reads as TGTGCCAGCAGCCTTATACGGACAGGGGAAGCTTTCTTT. Protein: CASSLIRTGEAFF. This rearrangement joins TRBV27 to TRBJ1-1; 8 bases match TRBD1. With V trimmed by 6 bases and J by 8 bases, 8 bases remained unmatched. The CDR3 spans 13 residues. CDR1 and CDR2 (germline): MNHEY, SMNVEV (reference sequence).

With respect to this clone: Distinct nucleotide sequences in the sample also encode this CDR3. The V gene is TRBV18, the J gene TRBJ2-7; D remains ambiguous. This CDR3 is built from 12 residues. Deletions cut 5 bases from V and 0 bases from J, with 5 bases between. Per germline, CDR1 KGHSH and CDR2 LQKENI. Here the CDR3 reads CASSESSYEQYF. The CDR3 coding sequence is TGTGCCAGCTCAGAGAGCTCCTACGAGCAGTACTTC.

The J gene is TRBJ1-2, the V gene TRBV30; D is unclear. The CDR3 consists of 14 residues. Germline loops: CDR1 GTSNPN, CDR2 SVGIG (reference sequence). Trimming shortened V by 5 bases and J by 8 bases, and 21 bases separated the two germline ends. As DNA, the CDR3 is TGTGCCTGGTTGCGGCAGGACCCCACTAAGGGCTACACCTTC. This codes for CAWLRQDPTKGYTF.

The CDR3 sequence is CAVGQGNTGELFF. CDR3 DNA: TGTGCCGTGGGGCAGGGCAACACCGGGGAGCTGTTTTTT. The chain carries TRBV30 and TRBJ2-2; D may be TRBD1 (5 bases). The length of the CDR3 is 13 residues. The germline V and J ends were trimmed by 8 bases and 2 bases, with 12 bases remaining between them. Germline CDR1 is GTSNPN and CDR2 is SVGIG (reference sequence).

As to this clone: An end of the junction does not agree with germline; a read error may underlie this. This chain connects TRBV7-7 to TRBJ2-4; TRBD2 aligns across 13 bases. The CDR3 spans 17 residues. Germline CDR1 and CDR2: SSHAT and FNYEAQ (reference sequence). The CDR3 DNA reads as TGTGCTAGCAGCCCGAGACTAGCGGGAGGCCCAAAAAACATTCAGTACTTC. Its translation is CASSPRLAGGPKNIQYF.

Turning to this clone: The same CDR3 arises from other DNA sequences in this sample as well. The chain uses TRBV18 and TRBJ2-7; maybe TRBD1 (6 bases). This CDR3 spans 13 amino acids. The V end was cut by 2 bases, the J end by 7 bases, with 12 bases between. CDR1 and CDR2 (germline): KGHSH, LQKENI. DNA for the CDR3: TGTGCCAGCTCACCAGCAGGGGTGGGGGAGCAGTACTTC. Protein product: CASSPAGVGEQYF.

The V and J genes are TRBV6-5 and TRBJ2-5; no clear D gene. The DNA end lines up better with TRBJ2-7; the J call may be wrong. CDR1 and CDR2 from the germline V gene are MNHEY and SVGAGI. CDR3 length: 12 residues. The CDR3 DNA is TGTGCCAGCAGTTCGAGTCCCAGCGAGCAGTACTTC. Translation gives CASSSSPSEQYF.

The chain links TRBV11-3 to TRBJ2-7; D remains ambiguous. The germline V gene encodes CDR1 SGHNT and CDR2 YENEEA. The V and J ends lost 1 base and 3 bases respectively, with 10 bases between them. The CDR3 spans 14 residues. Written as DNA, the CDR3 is TGTGCCAGCAGCTTAGGGCACAGCTACTACGAGCAGTACTTC. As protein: CASSLGHSYYEQYF.

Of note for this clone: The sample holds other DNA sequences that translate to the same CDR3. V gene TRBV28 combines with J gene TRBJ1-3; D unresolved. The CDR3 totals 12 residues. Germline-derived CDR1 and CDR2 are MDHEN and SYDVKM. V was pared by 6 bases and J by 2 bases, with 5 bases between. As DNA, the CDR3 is TGTGCCAGCAGCCGGACTGGAAACACCATATATTTT. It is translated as CASSRTGNTIYF.

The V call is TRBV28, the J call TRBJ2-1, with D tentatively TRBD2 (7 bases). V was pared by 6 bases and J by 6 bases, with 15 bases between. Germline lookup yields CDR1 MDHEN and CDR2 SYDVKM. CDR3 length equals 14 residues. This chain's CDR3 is CASRSGGGRNEQFF. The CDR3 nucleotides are TGTGCCAGCAGGTCGGGGGGCGGTCGCAATGAGCAGTTCTTC.

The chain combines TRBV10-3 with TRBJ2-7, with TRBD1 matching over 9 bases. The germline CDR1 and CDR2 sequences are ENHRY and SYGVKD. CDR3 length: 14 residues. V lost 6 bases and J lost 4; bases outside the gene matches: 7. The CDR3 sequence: CAIRGTGKYYEQYF. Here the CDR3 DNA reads TGTGCCATCAGGGGGACAGGGAAGTATTACGAGCAGTACTTC.

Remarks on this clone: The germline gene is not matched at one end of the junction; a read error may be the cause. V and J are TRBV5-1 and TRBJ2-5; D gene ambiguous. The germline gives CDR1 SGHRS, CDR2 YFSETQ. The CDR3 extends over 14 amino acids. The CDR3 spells CASSLGLVLPPANF. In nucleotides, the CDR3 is TGCGCCAGCAGCTTGGGATTGGTCCTTCCCCCGGCGAACTTC.

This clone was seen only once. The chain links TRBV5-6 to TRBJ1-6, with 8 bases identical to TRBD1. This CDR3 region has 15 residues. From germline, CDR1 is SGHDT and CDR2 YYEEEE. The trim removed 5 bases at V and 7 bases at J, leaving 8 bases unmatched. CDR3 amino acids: CASRLTGVTNSPLHF. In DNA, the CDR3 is TGTGCCAGCAGATTGACAGGGGTCACGAATTCACCCCTCCACTTT.

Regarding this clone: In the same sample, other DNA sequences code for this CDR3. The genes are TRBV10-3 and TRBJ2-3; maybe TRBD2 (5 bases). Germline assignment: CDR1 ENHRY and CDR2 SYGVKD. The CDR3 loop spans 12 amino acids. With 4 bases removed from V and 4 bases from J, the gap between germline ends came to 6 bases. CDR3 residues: CAISGGADTQYF. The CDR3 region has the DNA TGTGCCATCAGTGGGGGAGCAGATACGCAGTATTTT.

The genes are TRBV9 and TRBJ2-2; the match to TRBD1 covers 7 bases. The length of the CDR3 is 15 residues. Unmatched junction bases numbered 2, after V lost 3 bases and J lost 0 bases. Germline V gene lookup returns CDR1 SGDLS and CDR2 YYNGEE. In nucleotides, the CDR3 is TGTGCCAGCAGCGCGCAGGGGGCGAACACCGGGGAGCTGTTTTTT. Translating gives CASSAQGANTGELFF.

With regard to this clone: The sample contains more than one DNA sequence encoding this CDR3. CDR3 in DNA: TGTGCCAGCAACAATCGACAAGGCCCCTACGAGCAGTACTTC. Translation gives CASNNRQGPYEQYF. The chain combines TRBV6-1 with TRBJ2-7; D call uncertain. CDR1 is MNHNS and CDR2 is SASEGT in the germline V gene. The CDR3 sequence is 14 residues long. With 7 bases removed from V and 2 bases from J, the gap between germline ends came to 15 bases.

The DNA for the CDR3 is TGTGCCAGCAGCTTGGAGGGGACGGGCGGAGAGACCCAGTACTTC. Translation: CASSLEGTGGETQYF. The rearrangement links TRBV5-4 to TRBJ2-5; D could derive from TRBD1 or TRBD2 (5 bases each). Trimming stripped 0 bases from V and 4 bases from J, with 13 bases between. This CDR3 is built from 15 residues. Germline CDR1 is SGHNT and CDR2 is YYREEE (reference sequence).

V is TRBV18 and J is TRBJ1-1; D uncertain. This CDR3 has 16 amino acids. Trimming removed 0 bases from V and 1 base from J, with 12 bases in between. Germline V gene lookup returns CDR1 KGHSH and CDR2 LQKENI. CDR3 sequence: CASSPPTPVGNTEAFF. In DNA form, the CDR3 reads TGTGCCAGCTCACCACCGACCCCGGTGGGGAACACTGAAGCTTTCTTT.

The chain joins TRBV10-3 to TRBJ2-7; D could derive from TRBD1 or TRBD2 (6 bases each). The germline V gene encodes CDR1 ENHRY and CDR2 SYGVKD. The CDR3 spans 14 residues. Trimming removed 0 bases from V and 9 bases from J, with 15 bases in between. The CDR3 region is CAISESPGGNGQYF. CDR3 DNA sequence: TGTGCCATCAGTGAGTCGCCCGGGGGCAACGGGCAGTACTTC.

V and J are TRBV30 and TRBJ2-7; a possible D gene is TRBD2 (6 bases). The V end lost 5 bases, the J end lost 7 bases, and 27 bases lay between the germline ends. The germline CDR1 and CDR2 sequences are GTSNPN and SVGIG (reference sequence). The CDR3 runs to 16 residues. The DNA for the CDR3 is TGTGCCTGGGGACGGATTAAGGTTAGCGGTTTGGGGGAGCAGTACTTC. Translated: CAWGRIKVSGLGEQYF.

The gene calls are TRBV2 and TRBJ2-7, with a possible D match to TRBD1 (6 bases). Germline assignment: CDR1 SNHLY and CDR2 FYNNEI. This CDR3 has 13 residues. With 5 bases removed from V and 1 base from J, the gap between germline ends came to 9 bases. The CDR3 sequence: CASSIQGSYEQYF. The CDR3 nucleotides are TGTGCCAGCAGTATACAGGGTTCCTACGAGCAGTACTTC. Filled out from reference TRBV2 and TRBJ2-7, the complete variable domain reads EPEVTQTPSHQVTQMGQEVILRCVPISNHLYFYWYRQILGQKVEFLVSFYNNEISEKSEIFDDQFSVERPDGSNFTLKIRSTKLEDSAMYFCASSIQGSYEQYFGPGTRLTVT.

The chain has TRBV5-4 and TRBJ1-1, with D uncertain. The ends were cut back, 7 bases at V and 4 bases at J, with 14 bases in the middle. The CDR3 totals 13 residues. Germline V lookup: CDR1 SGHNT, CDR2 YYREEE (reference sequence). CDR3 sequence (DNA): TGTGCCAGCGAGGGAAAAGAAAGCACTGAAGCTTTCTTT. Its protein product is CASEGKESTEAFF.

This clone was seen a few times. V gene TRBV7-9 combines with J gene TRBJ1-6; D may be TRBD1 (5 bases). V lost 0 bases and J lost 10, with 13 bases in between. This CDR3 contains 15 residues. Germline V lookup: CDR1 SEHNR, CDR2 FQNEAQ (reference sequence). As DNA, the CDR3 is TGTGCCAGCAGCTTAGCGCAGGGCGCGGGGTCACCCCTCCACTTT. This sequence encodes CASSLAQGAGSPLHF.

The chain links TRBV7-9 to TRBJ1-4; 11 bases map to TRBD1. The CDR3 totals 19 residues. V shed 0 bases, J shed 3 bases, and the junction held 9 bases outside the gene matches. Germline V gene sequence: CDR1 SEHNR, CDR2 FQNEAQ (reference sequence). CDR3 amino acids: CASSLAVGQGEEANEKLFF. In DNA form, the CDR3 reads TGTGCCAGCAGCTTAGCCGTGGGACAGGGGGAGGAGGCTAATGAAAAACTGTTTTTT.

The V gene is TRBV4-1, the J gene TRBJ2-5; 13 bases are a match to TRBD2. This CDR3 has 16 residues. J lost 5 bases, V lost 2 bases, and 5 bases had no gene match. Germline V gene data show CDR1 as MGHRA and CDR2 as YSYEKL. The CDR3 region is CASSQPTSGGRETQYF. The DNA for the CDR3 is TGCGCCAGCAGCCAACCGACTAGCGGGGGGCGCGAGACCCAGTACTTC.

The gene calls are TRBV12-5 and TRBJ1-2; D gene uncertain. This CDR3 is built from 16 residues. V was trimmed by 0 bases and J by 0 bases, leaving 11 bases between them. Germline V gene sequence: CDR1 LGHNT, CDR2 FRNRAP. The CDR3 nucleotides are TGTGCTAGTGGTTTGGTACTCGGAGGCCCTAACTATGGCTACACCTTC. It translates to CASGLVLGGPNYGYTF. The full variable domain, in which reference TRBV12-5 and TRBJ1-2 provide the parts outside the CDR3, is DARVTQTPRHKVTEMGQEVTMRCQPILGHNTVFWYRQTMMQGLELLAYFRNRAPLDDSGMPKDRFSAEMPDATLATLKIQPSEPRDSAVYFCASGLVLGGPNYGYTFGSGTRLTVV.

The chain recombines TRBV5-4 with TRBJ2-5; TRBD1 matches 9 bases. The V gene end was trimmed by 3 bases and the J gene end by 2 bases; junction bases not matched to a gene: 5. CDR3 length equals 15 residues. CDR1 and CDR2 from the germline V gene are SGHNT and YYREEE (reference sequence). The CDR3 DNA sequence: TGTGCCAGCAGCTACCGTGACAGGGGGCAAGAGACCCAGTACTTC. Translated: CASSYRDRGQETQYF.